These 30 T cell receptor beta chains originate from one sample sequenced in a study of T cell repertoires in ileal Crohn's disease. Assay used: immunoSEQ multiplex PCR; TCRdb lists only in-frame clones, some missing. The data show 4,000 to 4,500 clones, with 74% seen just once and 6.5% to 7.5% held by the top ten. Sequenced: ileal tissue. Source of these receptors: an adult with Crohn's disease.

CDR3 residues: CASLREFEAFF. The CDR3 DNA is TGTGCCAGCTTGAGGGAGTTTGAAGCTTTCTTT. This chain joins TRBV6-1 and TRBJ1-1; D remains unclear. The CDR3 has 11 amino acids. Per the germline V gene, CDR1 is MNHNS and CDR2 is SASEGT. V lost 8 bases to trimming and J lost 7 bases, with 11 bases between them.

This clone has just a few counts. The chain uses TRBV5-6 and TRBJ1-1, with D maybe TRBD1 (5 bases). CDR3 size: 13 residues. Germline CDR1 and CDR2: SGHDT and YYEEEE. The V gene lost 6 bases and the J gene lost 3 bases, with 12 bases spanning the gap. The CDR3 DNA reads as TGTGCCAGCACCGTCGACAGCGACACTGAAGCTTTCTTT. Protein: CASTVDSDTEAFF.

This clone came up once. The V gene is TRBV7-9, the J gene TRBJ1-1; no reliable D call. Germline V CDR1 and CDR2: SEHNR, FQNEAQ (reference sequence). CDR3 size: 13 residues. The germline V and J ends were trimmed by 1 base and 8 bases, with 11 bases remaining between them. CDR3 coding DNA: TGTGCCAGCAGCTTAGTGGTAGGGAGCGAAGCTTTCTTT. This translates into CASSLVVGSEAFF.

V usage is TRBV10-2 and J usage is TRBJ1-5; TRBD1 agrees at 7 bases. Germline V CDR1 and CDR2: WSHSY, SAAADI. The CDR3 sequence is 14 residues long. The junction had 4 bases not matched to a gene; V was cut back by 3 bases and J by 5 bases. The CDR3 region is CASSDQGEDQPQHF. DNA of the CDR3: TGCGCCAGCAGTGACCAGGGGGAAGATCAGCCCCAGCATTTT.

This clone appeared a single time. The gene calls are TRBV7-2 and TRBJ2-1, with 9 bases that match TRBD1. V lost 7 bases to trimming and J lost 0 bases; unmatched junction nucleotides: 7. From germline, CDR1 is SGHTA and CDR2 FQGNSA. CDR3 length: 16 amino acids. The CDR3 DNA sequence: TGTGCCAGCATCACTAGACAGGGGGACTCCTACAATGAGCAGTTCTTC. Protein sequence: CASITRQGDSYNEQFF.

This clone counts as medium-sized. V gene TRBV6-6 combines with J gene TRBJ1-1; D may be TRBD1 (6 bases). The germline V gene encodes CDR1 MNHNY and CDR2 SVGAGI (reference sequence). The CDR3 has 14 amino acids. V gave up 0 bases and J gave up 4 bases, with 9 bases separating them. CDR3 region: CASSYSLTGTEAFF. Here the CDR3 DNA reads TGTGCCAGCAGTTACTCGTTGACAGGCACTGAAGCTTTCTTT.

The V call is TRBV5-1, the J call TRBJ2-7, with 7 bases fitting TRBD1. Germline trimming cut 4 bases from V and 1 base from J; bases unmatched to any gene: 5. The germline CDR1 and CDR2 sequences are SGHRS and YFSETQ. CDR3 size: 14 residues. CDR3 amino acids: CASSPGTASYEQYF. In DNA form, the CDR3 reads TGCGCCAGCAGCCCCGGGACAGCTTCCTACGAGCAGTACTTC.

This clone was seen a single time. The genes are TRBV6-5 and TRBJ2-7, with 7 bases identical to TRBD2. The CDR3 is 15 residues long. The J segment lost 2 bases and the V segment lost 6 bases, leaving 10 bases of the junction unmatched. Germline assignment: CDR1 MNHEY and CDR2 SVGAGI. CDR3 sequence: CASSLERGGAYEQYF. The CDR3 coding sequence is TGTGCCAGCAGCCTTGAGCGGGGAGGCGCCTACGAGCAGTACTTC.

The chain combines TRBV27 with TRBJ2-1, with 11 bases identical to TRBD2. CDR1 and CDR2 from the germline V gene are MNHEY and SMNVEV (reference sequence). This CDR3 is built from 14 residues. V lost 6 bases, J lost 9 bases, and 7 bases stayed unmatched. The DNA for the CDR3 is TGTGCCAGCAGCCCTCTTAGCGGGGGGGGTGAGCAGTTCTTC. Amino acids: CASSPLSGGGEQFF.

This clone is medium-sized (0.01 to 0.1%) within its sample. The CDR3 region is CASSSMGGRGSPLHF. DNA of the CDR3: TGTGCCAGCAGCTCCATGGGGGGTAGGGGTTCACCCCTCCACTTT. This rearrangement joins TRBV7-2 to TRBJ1-6, with D possibly being TRBD1 (5 bases). This CDR3 has 15 amino acids. The germline CDR1 and CDR2 sequences are SGHTA and FQGNSA. Trimming removed 4 bases at V and 9 bases at J, with 16 bases between. The variable domain in full, completed from reference TRBV7-2 and TRBJ1-6, reads GAGVSQSPSNKVTEKGKDVELRCDPISGHTALYWYRQSLGQGLEFLIYFQGNSAPDKSGLPSDRFSAERTGGSVSTLTIQRTQQEDSAVYLCASSSMGGRGSPLHFGNGTRLTVT.

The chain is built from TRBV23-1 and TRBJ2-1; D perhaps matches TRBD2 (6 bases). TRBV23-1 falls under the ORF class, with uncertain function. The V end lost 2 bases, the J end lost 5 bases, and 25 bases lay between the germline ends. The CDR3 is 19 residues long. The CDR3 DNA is TGCGCCAGCAGTCAACCCCTTGGAGGGGCAATACTTACGAACAATGAGCAGTTCTTC. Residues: CASSQPLGGAILTNNEQFF.

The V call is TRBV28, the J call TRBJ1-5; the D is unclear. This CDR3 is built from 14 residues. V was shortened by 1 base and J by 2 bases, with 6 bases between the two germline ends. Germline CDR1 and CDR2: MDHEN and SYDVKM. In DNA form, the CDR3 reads TGTGCCAGCAGTTTATTGAGGGGCAATCAGCCCCAGCATTTT. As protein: CASSLLRGNQPQHF.

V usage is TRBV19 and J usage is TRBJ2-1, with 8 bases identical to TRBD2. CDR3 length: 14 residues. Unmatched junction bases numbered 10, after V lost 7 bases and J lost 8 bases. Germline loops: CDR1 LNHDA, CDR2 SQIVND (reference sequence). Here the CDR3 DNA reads TGTGCCAGTAACCCTGGGGGGACTAGGGATGAGCAGTTCTTC. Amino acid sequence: CASNPGGTRDEQFF. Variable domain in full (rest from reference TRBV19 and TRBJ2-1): DGGITQSPKYLFRKEGQNVTLSCEQNLNHDAMYWYRQDPGQGLRLIYYSQIVNDFQKGDIAEGYSVSREKKESFPLTVTSAQKNPTAFYLCASNPGGTRDEQFFGPGTRLTVL.

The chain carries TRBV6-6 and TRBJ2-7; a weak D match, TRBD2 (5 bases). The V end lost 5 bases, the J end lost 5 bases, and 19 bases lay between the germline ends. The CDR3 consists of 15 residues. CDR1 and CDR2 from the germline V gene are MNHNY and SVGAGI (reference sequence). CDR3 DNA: TGTGCCAGCAGTCGGTCGCGTACTGCGGGCGACGAGCAGTACTTC. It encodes CASSRSRTAGDEQYF.

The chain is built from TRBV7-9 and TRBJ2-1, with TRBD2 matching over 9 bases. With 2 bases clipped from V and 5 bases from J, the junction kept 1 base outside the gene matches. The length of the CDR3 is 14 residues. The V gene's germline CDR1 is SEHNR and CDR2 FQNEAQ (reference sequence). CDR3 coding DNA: TGTGCCAGCAGCTTATCTAGCGGGGACAATGAGCAGTTCTTC. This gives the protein CASSLSSGDNEQFF.

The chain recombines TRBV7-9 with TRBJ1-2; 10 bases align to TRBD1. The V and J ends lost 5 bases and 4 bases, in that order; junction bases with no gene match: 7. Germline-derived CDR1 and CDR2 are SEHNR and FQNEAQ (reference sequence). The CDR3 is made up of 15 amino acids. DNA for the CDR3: TGTGCCAGCAGCCCCTGGGACAGGGGAGGCTATGGCTACACCTTC. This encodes CASSPWDRGGYGYTF.

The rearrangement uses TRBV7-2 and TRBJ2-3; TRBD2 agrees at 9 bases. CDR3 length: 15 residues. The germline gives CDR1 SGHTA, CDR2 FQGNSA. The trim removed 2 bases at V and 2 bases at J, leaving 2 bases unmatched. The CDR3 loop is CASSLRLADTDTQYF. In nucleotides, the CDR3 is TGTGCCAGCAGCTTAAGACTAGCGGACACAGATACGCAGTATTTT.

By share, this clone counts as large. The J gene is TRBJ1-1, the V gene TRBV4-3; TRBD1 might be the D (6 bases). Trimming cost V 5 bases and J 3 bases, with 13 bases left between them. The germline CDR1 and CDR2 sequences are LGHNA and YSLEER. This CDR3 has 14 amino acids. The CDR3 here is CASSYSAGDTEAFF. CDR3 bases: TGCGCCAGCAGCTACTCGGCAGGGGACACTGAAGCTTTCTTT.

CDR3 protein: CASAPSMGFGEKLFF. The CDR3 coding sequence is TGCGCCAGCGCCCCCTCGATGGGCTTTGGTGAAAAACTGTTTTTT. This rearrangement joins TRBV10-1 to TRBJ1-4; D not resolved. From germline, CDR1 is WNHNN and CDR2 SYGVQD (reference sequence). V shed 8 bases and J shed 7 bases, with 20 bases lying between them. The CDR3 has 15 residues.

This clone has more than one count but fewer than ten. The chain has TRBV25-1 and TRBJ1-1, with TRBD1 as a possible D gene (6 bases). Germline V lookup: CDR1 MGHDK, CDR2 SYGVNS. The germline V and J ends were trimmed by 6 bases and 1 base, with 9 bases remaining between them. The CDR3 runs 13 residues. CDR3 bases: TGTGCCAGCAGCCGAGGGGGGAACACTGAAGCTTTCTTT. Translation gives CASSRGGNTEAFF.

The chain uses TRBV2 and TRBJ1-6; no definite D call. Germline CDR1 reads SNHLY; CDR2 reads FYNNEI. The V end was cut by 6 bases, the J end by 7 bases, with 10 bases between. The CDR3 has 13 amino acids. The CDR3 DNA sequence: TGTGCCAGCAGACGTGACTCAAATTCACCCCTCCACTTT. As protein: CASRRDSNSPLHF.

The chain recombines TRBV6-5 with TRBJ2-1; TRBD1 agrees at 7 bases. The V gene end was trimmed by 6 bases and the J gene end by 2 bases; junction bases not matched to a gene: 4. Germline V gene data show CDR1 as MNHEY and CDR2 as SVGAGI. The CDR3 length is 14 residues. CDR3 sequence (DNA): TGTGCCAGCAGCCCCGGGACAGCCTACAATGAGCAGTTCTTC. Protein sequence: CASSPGTAYNEQFF.

In DNA, the CDR3 is TGTGCCAGTAGTATGACAGGGTTGGCCGAGCAGTACTTC. Translating it yields CASSMTGLAEQYF. The chain combines TRBV19 with TRBJ2-7; 7 nucleotides align to TRBD1. Germline CDR1 reads LNHDA; CDR2 reads SQIVND (reference sequence). Trimming at V came to 3 bases and at J to 6 bases, leaving 5 bases not matched to a gene. The CDR3 is made up of 13 amino acids.

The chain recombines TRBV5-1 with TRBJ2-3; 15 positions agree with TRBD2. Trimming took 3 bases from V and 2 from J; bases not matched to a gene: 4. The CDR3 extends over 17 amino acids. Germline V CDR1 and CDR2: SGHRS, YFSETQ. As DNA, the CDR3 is TGCGCCAGCAGCTCCGGGACTAGCGGGGGGCCCACAGATACGCAGTATTTT. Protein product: CASSSGTSGGPTDTQYF. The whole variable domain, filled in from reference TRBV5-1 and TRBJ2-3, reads KAGVTQTPRYLIKTRGQQVTLSCSPISGHRSVSWYQQTPGQGLQFLFEYFSETQRNKGNFPGRFSGRQFSNSRSEMNVSTLELGDSALYLCASSSGTSGGPTDTQYFGPGTRLTVL.

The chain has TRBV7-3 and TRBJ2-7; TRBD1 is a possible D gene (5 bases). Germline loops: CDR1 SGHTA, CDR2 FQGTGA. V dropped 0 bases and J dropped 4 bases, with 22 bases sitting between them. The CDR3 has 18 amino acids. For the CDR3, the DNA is TGTGCCAGCAGCTTAACGGGTATTCCAGGGTTAGGCGAATACGAGCAGTACTTC. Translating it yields CASSLTGIPGLGEYEQYF.

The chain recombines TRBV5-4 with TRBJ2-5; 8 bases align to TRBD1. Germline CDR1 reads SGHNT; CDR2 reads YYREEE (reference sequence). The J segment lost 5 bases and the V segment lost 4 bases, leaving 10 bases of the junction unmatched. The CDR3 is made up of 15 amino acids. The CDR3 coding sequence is TGTGCCAGCAGCCGGACGACGACAGGGGTTGAGACCCAGTACTTC. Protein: CASSRTTTGVETQYF. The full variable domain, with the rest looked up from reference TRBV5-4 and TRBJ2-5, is ETGVTQSPTHLIKTRGQQVTLRCSSQSGHNTVSWYQQALGQGPQFIFQYYREEENGRGNFPPRFSGLQFPNYSSELNVNALELDDSALYLCASSRTTTGVETQYFGPGTRLLVL.

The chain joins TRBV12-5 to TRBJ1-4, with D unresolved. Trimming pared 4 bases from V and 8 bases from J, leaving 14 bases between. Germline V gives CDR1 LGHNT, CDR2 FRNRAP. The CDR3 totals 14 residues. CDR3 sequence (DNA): TGTGCTAGTGGTTCCGATGCTTTGGGCGAAAAACTGTTTTTT. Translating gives CASGSDALGEKLFF.

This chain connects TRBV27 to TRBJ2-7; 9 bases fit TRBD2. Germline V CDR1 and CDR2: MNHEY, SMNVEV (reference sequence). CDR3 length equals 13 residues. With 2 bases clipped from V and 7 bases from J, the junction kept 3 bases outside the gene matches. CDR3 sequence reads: CASSLSGGREQYF. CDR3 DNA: TGTGCCAGCAGTTTAAGCGGGGGGCGGGAGCAGTACTTC.

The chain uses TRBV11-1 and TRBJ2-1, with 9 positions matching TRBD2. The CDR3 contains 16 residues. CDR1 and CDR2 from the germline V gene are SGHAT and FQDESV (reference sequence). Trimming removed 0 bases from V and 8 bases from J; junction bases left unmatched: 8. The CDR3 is CASSLAGLAGRDEQFF. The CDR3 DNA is TGTGCCAGCAGCTTAGCTGGGCTAGCGGGGCGGGATGAGCAGTTCTTC.

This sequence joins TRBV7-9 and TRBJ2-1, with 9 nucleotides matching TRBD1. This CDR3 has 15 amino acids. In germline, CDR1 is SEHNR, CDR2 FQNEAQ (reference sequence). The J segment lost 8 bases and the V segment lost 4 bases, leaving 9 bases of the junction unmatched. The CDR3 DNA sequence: TGTGCCAGCAGCTCCACAGGGGGCTCGGTGGATGAGCAGTTCTTC. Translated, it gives CASSSTGGSVDEQFF.